This is a list of T cell receptor beta chains from one sample in a study of OX40 agonist ivuxolimab in advanced cancers. TCRdb's copy holds only in-frame clones and misses some; the assay was immunoSEQ multiplex PCR. The sample yields 100,000 or so clones, roughly nine tenths seen once. The sample here was CD4+ or CD8+ T cells sorted from blood, taken in a trial of the OX40 agonist ivuxolimab. The receptors here all came from an adult with an advanced solid tumor such as melanoma, head and neck, liver or kidney cancer. The CDR3 runs from the conserved cysteine through the conserved F or W. The D gene is left open where the match is weak. Clone size is not always given. Where it is, it says once, few, many or a class for expanded clones.

D	V	size	J	DNA	CDR3
NA	TRBV5-4	NA	TRBJ2-7	TGTGCCAGCAGCCAAAGGACCTCGAGAAAGTACTTC	CASSQRTSRKYF
TRBD1	TRBV6-6	few	TRBJ2-7	TGTGCCAGCACTCTTACAGGGGGCCACTACGAGCAGTACTTC	CASTLTGGHYEQYF
NA	TRBV6-5	NA	TRBJ2-5	TGTGCCAGCGCCGCGATTAAGAGAACCGGAGAGACCCAGTACTTC	CASAAIKRTGETQYF
TRBD2	TRBV7-2	NA	TRBJ2-1	TGTGCCAGCAGCTTAGAAGGTAGCGGGAGGTTCAATGAGCAGTTCTTC	CASSLEGSGRFNEQFF
NA	TRBV18	NA	TRBJ2-3	TGTGCCAGCTCAAACAGAGCATCACCCACAGATACGCAGTATTTT	CASSNRASPTDTQYF
TRBD2	TRBV4-2	NA	TRBJ2-7	TGTGCCAGCAGCCCGACTTGGGACTACTCCTACGAGCAGTACTTC	CASSPTWDYSYEQYF
NA	TRBV7-2	NA	TRBJ1-1	TGTGCCAGCGTCGAAGTAACGGGTGAAGCTTTCTTT	CASVEVTGEAFF
TRBD2	TRBV11-2	NA	TRBJ2-5	TGTGCCAGCAGCTTAGGGACTAGCGGGATGACTGAGACCCAGTACTTC	CASSLGTSGMTETQYF
NA	TRBV28	NA	TRBJ2-3	TGTGCCAGCAGTAAGACACGTCCCAAGGATACGCAGTATTTT	CASSKTRPKDTQYF
TRBD1	TRBV6-4	NA	TRBJ2-7	TGTGCCAGCAGTGACTCGAGGGGGCTTAGATACGAGCAGTACTTC	CASSDSRGLRYEQYF
NA	TRBV6-6	NA	TRBJ2-7	TGTGCCAGCAGTTACGGGGGCGGGAGCTACGAGCAGTACTTC	CASSYGGGSYEQYF
TRBD2	TRBV7-2	NA	TRBJ2-2	TGTGCCAGCAGCTTAGGGGGAGGGCTCACCGGGGAGCTGTTTTTT	CASSLGGGLTGELFF
NA	TRBV7-8	NA	TRBJ2-2	TGTGCCAGCAGCCCCATGTTGGGACTTCAGAACACCGGGGAGCTGTTTTTT	CASSPMLGLQNTGELFF
NA	TRBV11-2	NA	TRBJ2-1	TGTGCCAGCAGCCCTCACTTGAACTCCTACAATGAGCAGTTCTTC	CASSPHLNSYNEQFF
NA	TRBV2	NA	TRBJ1-1	TGTGCCAGCAGTGGAGAACAGGTGATGAACACTGAAGCTTTCTTT	CASSGEQVMNTEAFF
NA	TRBV7-6	NA	TRBJ2-1	TGTGCCAGCAGCTGGGGGGGGGCAGGCTACAATGAGCAGTTCTTC	CASSWGGAGYNEQFF
NA	TRBV7-2	NA	TRBJ2-5	TGTGCCAGCAGCTTTTTGGGTGGTGAGACCCAGTACTTC	CASSFLGGETQYF
TRBD1	TRBV15	NA	TRBJ2-2	TGTGCCACCGCAGACAGGGTGAACACCGGGGAGCTGTTTTTT	CATADRVNTGELFF
NA	TRBV7-9	NA	TRBJ1-2	TGTGCCAGCAGCTTAGAACCCCGGGACATAAACGGCTACACCTTC	CASSLEPRDINGYTF
TRBD2	TRBV5-1	NA	TRBJ2-1	TGCGCCAGCAGCTTGGATAGCGGGTCCTACAATGAGCAGTTCTTC	CASSLDSGSYNEQFF
NA	TRBV2	NA	TRBJ1-1	TGTGCCAGCAGCGCGCCGGGGCGGGAACCAGCTTTCTTT	CASSAPGREPAFF
TRBD2	TRBV9	NA	TRBJ2-1	TGTGCCAGCAGCCAGCGGGAAGGGGCCTACAATGAGCAGTTCTTC	CASSQREGAYNEQFF
TRBD2	TRBV29-1	NA	TRBJ2-7	TGCAGCGTGATCTCGGGACTAGCGAGGTACGAGCAGTACTTC	CSVISGLARYEQYF
TRBD1	TRBV5-1	NA	TRBJ1-4	TGCGCCAGCAGCTGGACAGGGACAAGAAATGAAAAACTGTTTTTT	CASSWTGTRNEKLFF
NA	TRBV5-4	once	TRBJ1-1	TGTGCCAGCAGCTTGGGCCAGGACACTGAAGCTTTCTTT	CASSLGQDTEAFF
NA	TRBV19	NA	TRBJ2-7	TGTGCCAGTAGTATTGGGTCTAGCTTTCCCTACGAGCAGTACTTC	CASSIGSSFPYEQYF
NA	TRBV19	NA	TRBJ2-3	TGTGCCAGTAGTCCAACAGGGAGCAATTTCGATACGCAGTATTTT	CASSPTGSNFDTQYF
TRBD1	TRBV29-1	NA	TRBJ2-4	TGCAGCGTTACCAGGGGGGCCAAAAACATTCAGTACTTC	CSVTRGAKNIQYF
TRBD2	TRBV5-6	NA	TRBJ2-7	TGTGCCAGCAGCTTAACGGGAGGCGAGCAGTACTTC	CASSLTGGEQYF
TRBD2	TRBV6-1	NA	TRBJ2-1	TGTGCCAGCAGGGAAGGGACTAGCGGGAGAGATTGGGCACTAGAGCAGTTCTTC	CASREGTSGRDWALEQFF
NA	TRBV19	NA	TRBJ1-2	TGTGCCAGTAGTATAGAGAGGACAGCGGCCTATGGCTACACCTTC	CASSIERTAAYGYTF
NA	TRBV9	NA	TRBJ2-3	TGTGCCAGCAGCCTTCTGACAGAAGGCACAGATACGCAGTATTTT	CASSLLTEGTDTQYF
NA	TRBV7-9	NA	TRBJ2-6	TGTGCCAGCAGCCTCCAGGGGTTATGGGCAGGGGCCAACGTCCTGACTTTC	CASSLQGLWAGANVLTF